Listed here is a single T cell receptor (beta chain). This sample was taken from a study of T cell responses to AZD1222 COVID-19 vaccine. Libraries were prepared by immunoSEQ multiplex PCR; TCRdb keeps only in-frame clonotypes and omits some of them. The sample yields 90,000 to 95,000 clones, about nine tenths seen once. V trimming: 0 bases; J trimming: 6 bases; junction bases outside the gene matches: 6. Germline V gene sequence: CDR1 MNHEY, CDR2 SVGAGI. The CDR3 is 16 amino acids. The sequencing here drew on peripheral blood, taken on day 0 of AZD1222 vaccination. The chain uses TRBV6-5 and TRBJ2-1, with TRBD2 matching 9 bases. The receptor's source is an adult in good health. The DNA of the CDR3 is TGTGCCAGCAGTTACTCCGGGGGACTAGCCCTCAATGAGCAGTTCTTC. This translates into CASSYSGGLALNEQFF.